This T cell receptor beta chain was captured by sequencing in a study of OX40 agonist ivuxolimab in advanced cancers. In terms of the full investigation: Ivuxolimab, which targeted the costimulatory receptor OX40 (CD134), was an agonistic, fully human IgG2 monoclonal antibody. Patients were allowed to have had prior anti-PD-1, anti-PD-L1 or anti-CTLA-4 therapy, and 40% to 45% of the dose-escalation patients had previously received checkpoint inhibitors. Of the approximately 54 dose-escalation patients, hepatocellular carcinoma was present in about 19, melanoma in roughly 15, renal cell carcinoma in 9 and head and neck cancer in 9. The monotherapy dose-escalation portion (N ≈ 50 patients) of the phase I ivuxolimab trial is reported in the paper. Intravenous ivuxolimab was administered to patients every 2 weeks at six dose levels: 0.01, 0.1, 0.3, 1.5, 3 and 10 mg/kg. The purpose of peripheral TCRbeta sequencing was to test whether ivuxolimab changed TCR sequence diversity and led to clonal T-cell expansion. Partial responses occurred in three dose-escalation patients: two with cutaneous melanoma and one with hepatocellular carcinoma. A male proportion of approximately 83% and a mean age of about 60 years, ranging from about 23 to 90, were recorded for the dose-escalation cohort.

Genomic DNA was extracted from sorted cells for sequencing of the TCRbeta CDR3 region. The immunoSEQ Assay was used to sequence the TCRbeta CDR3 regions. Drawn from immuneACCESS, this table holds only the in-frame rearrangements with V and J called that TCRdb kept. Clones are partly lost; checked studies trace under half to an unresolved V gene and leave the rest unexplained. The sample table contains over 40,000 clones; only one count was recorded for approximately 88% of them. The top ten hold roughly 25% of the sample. On the study overall, not on this receptor specifically: Low levels of normalized T-cell clonal expansion were also shown by some nonresponding patients. At doses from 0.1 to 3.0 mg/kg, clonal expansion was seen in both CD4+ and CD8+ blood T cells between baseline and week 6. In partial responders in the 0.1-3.0 mg/kg groups, normalized peripheral clonal expansion was found to be among the lowest, especially among CD8+ T cells. After ivuxolimab, expanded clones were on average more numerous among CD8+ T cells than among CD4+ T cells. The antigen specificity of the clonally expanded peripheral T cells was not determined.

This clone was counted a few times. No cognate antigen has been identified for it. No quality values exist for individual bases; no much larger clone is one base distant. The CDR3 starts with the cysteine, ends with the phenylalanine, and has 14 residues. Only the CDR3 portion is preserved as DNA: 42 bases, with reading frame beginning at the first base. V sheds 2 bases and J sheds 8 bases, leaving 12 bases between their ends. The germline V gene (reference sequence) specifies MNHNY as CDR1 and SVGAGI as CDR2. The trial excluded patients who had a history of autoimmune disease or were on systemic immunosuppression. Peripheral blood for TCR sequencing was collected from all dose cohorts at baseline, on cycle 4 day 1, and on cycle 7 day 1. The samples were drawn from a first-in-human, open-label, multicenter phase I dose-escalation trial of ivuxolimab. Adults with locally advanced or metastatic head and neck squamous cell, hepatocellular, melanoma or renal cell carcinoma were enrolled in the trial. Before TCR sequencing, CD4+ and CD8+ T cells were separately sorted from peripheral blood.

The sequence was obtained from an adult with an advanced solid tumor such as melanoma, head and neck, liver or kidney cancer. Sequences were derived from CD4+ or CD8+ T cells sorted from blood, sampled in a trial of the OX40 agonist ivuxolimab. This receptor chain uses TRBV6-6 and TRBJ1-4; the D gene is perhaps TRBD1, from 6 matching bases. The DNA is TGTGCCAGCAGTTACCTGGGGGGCCCAGAAAAACTGTTTTTT. Its coded protein is CASSYLGGPEKLFF.